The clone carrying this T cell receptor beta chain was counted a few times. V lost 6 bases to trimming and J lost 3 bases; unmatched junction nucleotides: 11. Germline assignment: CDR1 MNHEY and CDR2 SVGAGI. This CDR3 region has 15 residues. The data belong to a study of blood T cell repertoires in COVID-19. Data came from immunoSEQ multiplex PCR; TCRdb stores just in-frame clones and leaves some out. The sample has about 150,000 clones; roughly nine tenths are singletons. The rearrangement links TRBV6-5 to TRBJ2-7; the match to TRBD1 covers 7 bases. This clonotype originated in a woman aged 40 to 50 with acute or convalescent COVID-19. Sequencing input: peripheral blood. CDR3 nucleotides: TGTGCCAGCAGGGTACAACCGGGACAGAACTACGAGCAGTACTTC. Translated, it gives CASRVQPGQNYEQYF.